The 9 T cell receptor beta chains below come from one sample, sequenced in a study of blood T cell repertoires in COVID-19. Clones were read by immunoSEQ multiplex PCR, and TCRdb kept only the in-frame ones, dropping some. The repertoire holds about 73,000 clones, roughly 80% seen once, with 1.8% in the top ten. The specimen sequenced was peripheral blood. The source is a woman aged 55-70 years with acute or convalescent COVID-19.

This clone was detected only once. The chain employs TRBV5-1 and TRBJ2-7; D not resolved. V was cut by 2 bases and J by 6 bases, with 12 bases left in between. This CDR3 region has 13 residues. Germline CDR1 and CDR2: SGHRS and YFSETQ. CDR3 protein: CASSLTITGEQYF. For the CDR3, the DNA is TGCGCCAGCAGCTTAACCATAACGGGCGAGCAGTACTTC.

Only one count was recorded for this clone. The J gene is TRBJ1-3, the V gene TRBV5-1; no firm D call. The CDR3 is 17 amino acids. Trimming left V 6 bases short and J 0 bases short, with 19 bases between. Looked up from germline, CDR1 is SGHRS and CDR2 is YFSETQ. CDR3 loop: CASMAAGGAHSGNTIYF. CDR3 DNA sequence: TGCGCCAGCATGGCGGCGGGAGGAGCCCACTCTGGAAACACCATATATTTT.

This chain uses TRBV2 with TRBJ1-6; D uncertain. This CDR3 region has 15 residues. Germline CDR1 reads SNHLY; CDR2 reads FYNNEI. V shed 1 base and J shed 3 bases, with 7 bases lying between them. The CDR3 sequence is CASSEGNSYNSPLHF. The CDR3 DNA sequence: TGTGCCAGCAGTGAAGGGAACAGCTATAATTCACCCCTCCACTTT.

The chain has TRBV27 and TRBJ2-5; 7 positions agree with TRBD2. J lost 4 bases, V lost 7 bases, and 12 bases had no gene match. Germline V gives CDR1 MNHEY, CDR2 SMNVEV (reference sequence). This CDR3 comprises 15 residues. CDR3: CASTLSGTWGETQYF. In DNA form, the CDR3 reads TGTGCCAGCACCTTGAGCGGGACCTGGGGAGAGACCCAGTACTTC.

This clone has more than one count but fewer than ten. The chain has TRBV30 and TRBJ2-7, with 9 bases fitting TRBD1. Germline values: CDR1 GTSNPN, CDR2 SVGIG (reference sequence). CDR3 length: 14 amino acids. CDR3 protein: CATDRGRQLDKQYF. The CDR3 region has the DNA TGTGCTACGGACAGGGGACGCCAGTTGGACAAGCAGTACTTC.

This clone was seen a single time. One end of the junction is discordant with germline, which a read error may explain. The genes are TRBV7-7 and TRBJ2-5, with TRBD2 as a possible D gene (5 bases). The CDR3 contains 13 residues. Germline V gene data show CDR1 as SSHAT and CDR2 as FNYEAQ (reference sequence). The CDR3 DNA reads TGTGCTAGCAGCTTAGAACGGGGAGAGACCCAGTACTTC. Its translation: CASSLERGETQYF.

V and J are TRBV9 and TRBJ2-5; 7 nucleotides agree with TRBD2. This CDR3 has 15 residues. Germline V CDR1 and CDR2: SGDLS, YYNGEE. V lost 0 bases and J lost 2; bases outside the gene matches: 4. CDR3 region: CASSVGAGTQETQYF. CDR3 nucleotide sequence: TGTGCCAGCAGCGTAGGAGCGGGGACTCAAGAGACCCAGTACTTC.

CDR3 nucleotide sequence: TGTGCCAGCAGTGCCGATTTGGCGGGAGGGGACAATGAGCAGTTCTTC. It yields the protein CASSADLAGGDNEQFF. The chain recombines TRBV2 with TRBJ2-1; 9 bases are shared with TRBD2. Germline V gives CDR1 SNHLY, CDR2 FYNNEI. V shed 4 bases, J shed 5 bases, and the junction held 9 bases outside the gene matches. The CDR3 covers 16 residues.

This clone showed up just a few times. This chain links TRBV18 with TRBJ1-1; 9 bases fit TRBD1. Unmatched junction bases numbered 3, after V lost 2 bases and J lost 11 bases. The CDR3 runs to 12 residues. Germline CDR1 KGHSH, CDR2 LQKENI. The CDR3 DNA reads as TGTGCCAGCTCACCAGGGGACAGGGCGGCTTTCTTT. Translation: CASSPGDRAAFF.